This section outlines one TCR beta chain sequence together with its context. The source of the sample is a study of blood T cell repertoires in COVID-19. The V and J ends lost 5 bases and 3 bases, in that order; junction bases with no gene match: 8. CDR3 length: 15 amino acids. Germline CDR1 and CDR2: SGHVS and FQNEAQ. The table came from immunoSEQ multiplex PCR; TCRdb's copy has only in-frame clones and leaves some out. The table lists 150,000 to 200,000 clones, around 87% of them singletons, with roughly 7% in the top ten. The chain carries TRBV7-8 and TRBJ2-7; 9 nucleotides line up with TRBD1. This receptor was identified in a woman older than 75 in a cohort sampled during active or convalescent COVID-19. Sequenced input: peripheral blood. CDR3 amino acids: CASSPRTGAGYEQYF. Here the CDR3 DNA reads TGTGCCAGCAGCCCGAGGACAGGGGCAGGCTACGAGCAGTACTTC.